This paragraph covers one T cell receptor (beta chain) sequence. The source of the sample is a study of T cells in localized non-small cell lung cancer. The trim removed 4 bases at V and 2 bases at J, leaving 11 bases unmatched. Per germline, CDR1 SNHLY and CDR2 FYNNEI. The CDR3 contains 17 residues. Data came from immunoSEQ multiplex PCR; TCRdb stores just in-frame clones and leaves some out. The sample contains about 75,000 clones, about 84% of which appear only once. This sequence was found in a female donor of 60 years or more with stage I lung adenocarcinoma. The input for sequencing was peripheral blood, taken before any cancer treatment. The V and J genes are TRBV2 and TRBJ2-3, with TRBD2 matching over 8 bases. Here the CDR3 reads CASSVSLTSETTDTQYF. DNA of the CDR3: TGTGCCAGCAGTGTATCTTTGACTAGCGAAACCACAGATACGCAGTATTTT.